Below are 29 T cell receptor beta chains sequenced from a single sample in a study of neurological immune-mediated disorders. TCRdb analysed the 5' RACE reads with MiXCR anew, one entry per CDR3 protein. The table records fewer than 40,000 distinct CDR3 sequences, less than 15% of them present only once. Time point described: longitudinal time-point 2. Sequencing was done on a sample of PBMCs. All receptors come from a middle-aged woman in good health.

This clonotype was counted ten times or more. The V call is TRBV20-1, the J call TRBJ2-1; possible D gene TRBD1, 7 bases. The length of the CDR3 is 13 residues. Looked up from germline, CDR1 is DFQATT and CDR2 is SNEGSKA (reference sequence). V lost 3 bases, J lost 8 bases, and 14 bases lay in between. CDR3 sequence reads: CSARQSRGDEQFF. CDR3 in DNA: TGCAGTGCTAGGCAGTCCAGGGGGGATGAGCAGTTCTTC.

Many counts were recorded for this clonotype. This rearrangement joins TRBV9 to TRBJ2-2; D is perhaps TRBD2 (5 bases). The V end lost 3 bases, the J end lost 5 bases, and 14 bases lay between the germline ends. CDR1 is SGDLS, CDR2 YYNGEE, per germline. The CDR3 contains 15 residues. CDR3 sequence (DNA): TGTGCCAGCAGCGCCCGGACTTCTCTAACCGGGGAGCTGTTTTTT. Encoded protein: CASSARTSLTGELFF.

This clonotype has more than one count but fewer than ten. V is TRBV19 and J is TRBJ2-7; perhaps D is TRBD1 or TRBD2 (5 bases each). CDR3 length equals 15 residues. Between the trimmed V and J ends, which lost 5 bases and 0 bases, there was a span of 14 bases. Per germline, CDR1 LNHDA and CDR2 SQIVND (reference sequence). CDR3 sequence reads: CASSPGTVASYEQYF. CDR3 in DNA: TGTGCCAGTAGTCCCGGGACGGTGGCCTCCTACGAGCAGTACTTC.

This clonotype was counted once. The genes are TRBV20-1 and TRBJ2-7, with D possibly TRBD2 on 6 matching bases. The CDR3 consists of 14 residues. Germline CDR1 DFQATT, CDR2 SNEGSKA (reference sequence). The V end was cut by 3 bases, the J end by 7 bases, with 19 bases between. Here the CDR3 reads CSASSPVGGGEQYF. CDR3 nucleotide sequence: TGCAGTGCTAGTTCGCCCGTCGGGGGAGGAGAGCAGTACTTC.

This clonotype was detected many times. V usage is TRBV25-1 and J usage is TRBJ1-1; D is unresolved. CDR3 size: 14 residues. Germline V lookup: CDR1 MGHDK, CDR2 SYGVNS. V was shortened by 4 bases and J by 1 base, with 10 bases between the two germline ends. The CDR3 reads CASSVGSGNTEAFF. In DNA, the CDR3 is TGTGCCAGCAGTGTAGGATCGGGGAACACTGAAGCTTTCTTT.

This clonotype was seen repeatedly, ten times or more. V usage is TRBV10-3 and J usage is TRBJ2-6; D remains unclear. V was clipped by 0 bases and J by 1 base, with 10 bases between them. This CDR3 is built from 17 residues. Germline V gene lookup returns CDR1 ENHRY and CDR2 SYGVKD. CDR3 sequence: CAISESSRASGANVLTF. The CDR3 nucleotides are TGTGCCATCAGTGAGTCGAGCCGGGCTTCTGGGGCCAACGTCCTGACTTTC.

V gene TRBV29-1 combines with J gene TRBJ2-3; 8 nucleotides agree with TRBD1. The CDR3 extends over 13 amino acids. V gave up 5 bases and J gave up 4 bases; unmatched junction bases: 5. Germline V gives CDR1 SQVTM, CDR2 ANQGSEA. Here the CDR3 DNA reads TGCAGCGTTCTCACAGGGGGTGCAGATACGCAGTATTTT. Its protein product is CSVLTGGADTQYF.

Many counts were recorded for this clonotype. The V gene is TRBV12-3 or TRBV12-4, the J gene TRBJ1-1; a weak D match, TRBD1 (5 bases). V was trimmed by 2 bases and J by 4 bases, leaving 5 bases between them. This CDR3 has 12 amino acids. The CDR3 spells CASSLRGTEAFF. CDR3 coding DNA: TGTGCCAGCAGTTTAAGGGGCACTGAAGCTTTCTTT.

The table lists this clonotype with many counts. The chain is built from TRBV7-2 and TRBJ2-2, with D possibly TRBD2 on 5 matching bases. This CDR3 comprises 16 residues. V was cut by 1 base and J by 3 bases, with 12 bases left in between. CDR1 is SGHTA and CDR2 is FQGNSA in the germline V gene. The CDR3 here is CASSLGVGGHTGELFF. For the CDR3, the DNA is TGTGCCAGCAGCTTAGGAGTAGGAGGCCACACCGGGGAGCTGTTTTTT.

The sample holds many counts of this clonotype. The chain combines TRBV6-5 with TRBJ1-2; 9 bases align to TRBD1. Trimming removed 5 bases from V and 3 bases from J; junction bases left unmatched: 13. CDR3 size: 17 residues. In germline, CDR1 is MNHEY, CDR2 SVGAGI. In DNA, the CDR3 is TGTGCCAGCAGTAGGGCGGGACAGGGCATCTGGGACTATGGCTACACCTTC. Translating it yields CASSRAGQGIWDYGYTF.

CDR3 sequence (DNA): TGTGCCAGCAGCTCCCCGACGGGAGAGCAGTACTTC. It codes for CASSSPTGEQYF. The chain couples TRBV7-2 to TRBJ2-7, with a tentative D call TRBD2 (5 bases). V was clipped by 4 bases and J by 7 bases, with 11 bases between them. Germline V gene sequence: CDR1 SGHTA, CDR2 FQGNSA. The CDR3 is 12 amino acids.

On this clonotype itself: Mismatch with germline at one junction end may stem from a read error. The chain combines TRBV20-1 with TRBJ1-5; D gene unclear. Germline-derived CDR1 and CDR2 are DFQATT and SNEGSKA (reference sequence). The CDR3 loop spans 13 amino acids. CDR3 residues: CSASLAGNQPQHF. For the CDR3, the DNA is TGCAGTGCTAGCCTAGCGGGCAATCAGCCACAGCATTTT.

By sample share, this clonotype is medium-sized (0.01 to 0.1%). The chain employs TRBV6-4 and TRBJ2-3; D unresolved. The CDR3 runs to 13 residues. Germline V CDR1 and CDR2: MRHNA, SNTAGT. V lost 5 bases and J lost 2, with 8 bases in between. The CDR3 region is CASSSRATDTQYF. CDR3 nucleotides: TGTGCCAGCAGTTCCCGGGCCACAGATACGCAGTATTTT.

This clonotype was detected many times. The V and J genes are TRBV20-1 and TRBJ2-3, with a possible D match to TRBD1 (5 bases). The CDR3 is made up of 16 amino acids. Germline-derived CDR1 and CDR2 are DFQATT and SNEGSKA (reference sequence). The V and J ends lost 6 bases and 0 bases respectively, with 19 bases between them. The CDR3 bases are TGCAGTGCAAGTAGAAATCGACAGATTAGCACAGATACGCAGTATTTT. Its translation is CSASRNRQISTDTQYF.

The table lists this clonotype with many counts. The chain combines TRBV20-1 with TRBJ1-1, with TRBD1 identical over 7 bases. V lost 6 bases and J lost 0; bases outside the gene matches: 10. The CDR3 is made up of 15 amino acids. Germline V gene data show CDR1 as DFQATT and CDR2 as SNEGSKA (reference sequence). The CDR3 is CSAGDQGTVNTEAFF. The CDR3 DNA reads as TGCAGTGCCGGAGATCAAGGGACAGTGAACACTGAAGCTTTCTTT.

This clonotype was seen repeatedly, ten times or more. A much larger clone differs by one base, so this may be a read error. The chain carries TRBV9 and TRBJ1-1, with D perhaps matching TRBD1 (6 bases). The CDR3 is 13 amino acids. The germline V gene encodes CDR1 SGDLS and CDR2 YYNGEE. The DNA of the CDR3 is TGTGTCAGCAGCGAGGGAGGGGGCACTGAAGCTTTCTTT. As protein: CVSSEGGGTEAFF.

In regard to this clonotype: An end of the junction differs from the germline gene, which may be a read error. The CDR3 is CASSFVEGDQETQYF. CDR3 DNA sequence: TGTGCTAGCAGCTTCGTTGAGGGGGACCAAGAGACCCAGTACTTC. The genes are TRBV7-7 and TRBJ2-5; a weak D match, TRBD1 (6 bases). CDR3 size: 15 residues. CDR1 and CDR2 from the germline V gene are SSHAT and FNYEAQ (reference sequence).

This clonotype was seen repeatedly, ten times or more. The V gene is TRBV27, the J gene TRBJ1-1; 8 bases are a match to TRBD1. Per the germline V gene, CDR1 is MNHEY and CDR2 is SMNVEV (reference sequence). V gave up 6 bases and J gave up 0 bases; unmatched junction bases: 6. CDR3 length: 15 residues. The DNA of the CDR3 is TGTGCCAGCAGACCCGGACAGGGAATGAACACTGAAGCTTTCTTT. Residues: CASRPGQGMNTEAFF.

This clonotype was detected only a few times. The chain carries TRBV11-3 and TRBJ2-1, with D perhaps given as TRBD1 or TRBD2 (5 bases each). V was pared by 0 bases and J by 8 bases, with 17 bases between. Germline CDR1 reads SGHNT; CDR2 reads YENEEA. This CDR3 region has 16 residues. The CDR3 DNA is TGTGCCAGCAGCTTAGATACCGGGGACGCACCGTATGAGCAGTTCTTC. This translates into CASSLDTGDAPYEQFF.

The chain combines TRBV24-1 with TRBJ2-5, with 8 bases lining up with TRBD2. The trim removed 6 bases at V and 3 bases at J, leaving 5 bases unmatched. Germline CDR1 is KGHDR and CDR2 is SFDVKD. The CDR3 sequence is 14 residues long. CDR3 DNA sequence: TGTGCCACCAGTAAAGCGGGAGTCGAAGAGACCCAGTACTTC. It encodes CATSKAGVEETQYF.

The sample holds many counts of this clonotype. The CDR3 loop is CASNRQGAGEQYF. CDR3 nucleotides: TGTGCCAGCAATCGACAGGGGGCTGGAGAGCAGTACTTC. The V call is TRBV9, the J call TRBJ2-7, with TRBD1 matching 10 bases. The V and J ends lost 6 bases and 7 bases, in that order; junction bases with no gene match: 7. CDR1 is SGDLS, CDR2 YYNGEE, per germline. This CDR3 contains 13 residues.

This clonotype came up many times. The chain employs TRBV7-2 and TRBJ2-1, with 7 bases matching TRBD2. V dropped 3 bases and J dropped 10; count of bases not matched to a gene: 6. The CDR3 is 13 amino acids. Germline CDR1 reads SGHTA; CDR2 reads FQGNSA. The chain's CDR3 is CASSFGGSGEQFF. In DNA, the CDR3 is TGTGCCAGCAGCTTTGGCGGTAGCGGGGAGCAGTTCTTC.

This clonotype was observed many times. The gene calls are TRBV10-3 and TRBJ2-7; 10 bases are shared with TRBD1. CDR3 size: 14 residues. The germline gives CDR1 ENHRY, CDR2 SYGVKD. The ends lost 10 bases at V and 2 bases at J; junction bases unmatched: 8. The CDR3 bases are TGTGCCACCCAAGGACAGGGGGAGGCCTACGAGCAGTACTTC. It yields the protein CATQGQGEAYEQYF.

Ten or more counts support this clonotype. The chain combines TRBV5-5 with TRBJ1-3; the D is unclear. Germline lookup yields CDR1 SGHKS and CDR2 YYEKEE (reference sequence). The CDR3 runs to 17 residues. The germline V and J ends were trimmed by 4 bases and 0 bases, with 17 bases remaining between them. Here the CDR3 DNA reads TGTGCCAGCAGCCAAGTGACGACAAGCTACTCTGGAAACACCATATATTTT. It specifies CASSQVTTSYSGNTIYF.

This clonotype occurred many times. The rearrangement uses TRBV20-1 and TRBJ1-2; D gene ambiguous. Germline CDR1 DFQATT, CDR2 SNEGSKA (reference sequence). This CDR3 has 12 residues. V was pared by 6 bases and J by 4 bases, with 12 bases between. The CDR3, as DNA: TGCAGTGCCCCGACTGAATTCTATGGCTACACCTTC. This sequence encodes CSAPTEFYGYTF.

This clonotype was observed at least ten times. V usage is TRBV29-1 and J usage is TRBJ2-6; D may be TRBD1 (5 bases). V lost 5 bases, J lost 0 bases, and 11 bases lay in between. Germline V gene lookup returns CDR1 SQVTM and CDR2 ANQGSEA. The CDR3 has 15 amino acids. The CDR3 nucleotides are TGCAGCGTTTTACAGGCGAACTCTGGGGCCAACGTCCTGACTTTC. Its protein product is CSVLQANSGANVLTF.

This clonotype appeared many times. The chain employs TRBV10-2 and TRBJ2-5; unclear D gene. This CDR3 contains 13 residues. Trimming took off 6 bases at V and 4 bases at J, with 12 bases between the two ends. CDR1 and CDR2 (germline): WSHSY, SAAADI. The DNA of the CDR3 is TGCGCCAGCAGCATAAATTCCCGAGAGACCCAGTACTTC. It is translated as CASSINSRETQYF.

Ten or more counts support this clonotype. The chain joins TRBV7-8 to TRBJ1-4; tentatively, D is TRBD1 (6 bases). The CDR3 extends over 15 amino acids. Trimming cost V 2 bases and J 3 bases, with 10 bases left between them. CDR1 is SGHVS and CDR2 is FQNEAQ in the germline V gene. The CDR3 region is CASSLTGQPNEKLFF. CDR3 DNA: TGTGCCAGCAGCTTAACCGGACAGCCTAATGAAAAACTGTTTTTT. Variable domain in full (rest from reference TRBV7-8 and TRBJ1-4): GAGVSQSPRYKVAKRGQDVALRCDPISGHVSLFWYQQALGQGPEFLTYFQNEAQLDKSGLPSDRFFAERPEGSVSTLKIQRTQQEDSAVYLCASSLTGQPNEKLFFGSGTQLSVL.

Comments on this clonotype: A much larger clone lies a single base off, so this may be a read error. The chain links TRBV6-2 or TRBV6-3 to TRBJ1-5; D might be TRBD1 (6 bases). The CDR3 has 16 residues. Germline V gene sequence: CDR1 MNHEY, CDR2 SVGEGT. CDR3 sequence: CASKPPGGGRNRPQHF. CDR3 sequence (DNA): TGTGCCAGCAAACCACCTGGGGGGGGCCGTAATCGGCCCCAGCATTTT.